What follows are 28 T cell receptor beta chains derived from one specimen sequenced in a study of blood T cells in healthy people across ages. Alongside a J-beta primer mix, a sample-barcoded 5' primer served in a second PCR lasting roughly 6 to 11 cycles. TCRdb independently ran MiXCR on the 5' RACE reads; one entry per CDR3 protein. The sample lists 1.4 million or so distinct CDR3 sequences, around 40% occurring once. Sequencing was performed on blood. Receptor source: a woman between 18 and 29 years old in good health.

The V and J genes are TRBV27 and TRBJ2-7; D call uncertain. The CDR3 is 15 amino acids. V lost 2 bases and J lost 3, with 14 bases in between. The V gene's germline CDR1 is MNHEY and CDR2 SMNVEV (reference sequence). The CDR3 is CASSLTPDGFYEQYF. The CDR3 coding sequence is TGTGCCAGCAGTTTAACCCCGGACGGCTTCTACGAGCAGTACTTC.

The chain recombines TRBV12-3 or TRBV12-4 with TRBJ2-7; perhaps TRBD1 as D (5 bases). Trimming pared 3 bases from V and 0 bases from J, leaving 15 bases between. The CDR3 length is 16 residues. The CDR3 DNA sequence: TGTGCCAGCAGTTTGAGCCCCCCGACAGTCTCCTACGAGCAGTACTTC. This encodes CASSLSPPTVSYEQYF.

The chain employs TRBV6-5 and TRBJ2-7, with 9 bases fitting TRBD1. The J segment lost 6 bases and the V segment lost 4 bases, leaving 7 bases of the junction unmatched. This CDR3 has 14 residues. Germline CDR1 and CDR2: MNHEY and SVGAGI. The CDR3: CASSSRDRVGEQYF. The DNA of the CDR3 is TGTGCCAGCAGTTCGCGGGACAGGGTGGGCGAGCAGTACTTC.

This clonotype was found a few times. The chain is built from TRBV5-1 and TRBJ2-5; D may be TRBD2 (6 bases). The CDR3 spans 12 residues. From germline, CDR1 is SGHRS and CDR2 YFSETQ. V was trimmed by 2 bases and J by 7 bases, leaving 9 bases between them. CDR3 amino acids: CASSFIGGTQYF. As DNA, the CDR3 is TGCGCCAGCAGCTTCATCGGGGGGACCCAGTACTTC.

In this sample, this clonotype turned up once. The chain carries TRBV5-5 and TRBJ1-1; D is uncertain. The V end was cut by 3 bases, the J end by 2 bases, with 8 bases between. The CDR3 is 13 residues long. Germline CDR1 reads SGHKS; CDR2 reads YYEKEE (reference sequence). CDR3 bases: TGTGCCAGCAGCTGGCTAGTAAACACTGAAGCTTTCTTT. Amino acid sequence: CASSWLVNTEAFF.

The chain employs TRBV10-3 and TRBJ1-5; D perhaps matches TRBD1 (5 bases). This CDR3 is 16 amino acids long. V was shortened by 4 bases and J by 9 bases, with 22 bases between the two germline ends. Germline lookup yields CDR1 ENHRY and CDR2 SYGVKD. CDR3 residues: CAISGSAGLDVGPQHF. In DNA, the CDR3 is TGTGCCATCAGTGGGTCGGCGGGGCTTGACGTCGGGCCCCAGCATTTT.

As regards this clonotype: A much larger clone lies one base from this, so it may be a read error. The DNA for the CDR3 is TGTGCCAGCAGGGCGGGACGGAACGAGCAGTACTTC. Its protein product is CASRAGRNEQYF. The rearrangement links TRBV12-3 or TRBV12-4 to TRBJ2-5, with D possibly TRBD2 on 6 matching bases. The J call is in doubt because the DNA end fits TRBJ2-7 better. This CDR3 spans 12 amino acids.

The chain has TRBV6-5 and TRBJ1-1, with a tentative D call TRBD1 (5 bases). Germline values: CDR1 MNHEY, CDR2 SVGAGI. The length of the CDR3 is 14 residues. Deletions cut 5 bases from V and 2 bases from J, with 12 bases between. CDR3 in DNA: TGTGCCAGCAGTAAGCGGGGGAAAAACACTGAAGCTTTCTTT. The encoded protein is CASSKRGKNTEAFF.

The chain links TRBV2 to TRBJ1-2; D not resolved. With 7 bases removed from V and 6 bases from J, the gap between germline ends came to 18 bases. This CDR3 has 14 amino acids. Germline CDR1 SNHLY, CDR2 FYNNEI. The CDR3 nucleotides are TGTGCCAGCAATACCTTGGCAGGAAGCAATGGCTACACCTTC. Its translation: CASNTLAGSNGYTF.

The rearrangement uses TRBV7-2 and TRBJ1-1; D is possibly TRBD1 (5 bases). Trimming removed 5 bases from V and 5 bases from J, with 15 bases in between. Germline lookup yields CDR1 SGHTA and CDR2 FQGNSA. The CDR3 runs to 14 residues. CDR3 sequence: CASSPSQGFTEAFF. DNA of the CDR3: TGTGCCAGCAGCCCCAGCCAGGGTTTTACTGAAGCTTTCTTT.

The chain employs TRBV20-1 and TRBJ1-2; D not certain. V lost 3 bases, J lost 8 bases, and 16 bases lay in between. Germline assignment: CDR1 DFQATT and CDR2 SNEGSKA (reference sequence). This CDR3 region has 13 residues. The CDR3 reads CSASVAGRVGYTF. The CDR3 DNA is TGCAGTGCTAGTGTTGCAGGCCGCGTCGGCTACACCTTC.

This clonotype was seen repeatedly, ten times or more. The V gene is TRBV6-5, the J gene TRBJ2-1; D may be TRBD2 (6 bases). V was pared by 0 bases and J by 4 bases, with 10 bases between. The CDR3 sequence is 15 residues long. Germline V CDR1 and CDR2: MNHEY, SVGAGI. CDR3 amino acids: CASSYSAGPYNEQFF. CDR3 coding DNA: TGTGCCAGCAGTTACTCGGCGGGACCATACAATGAGCAGTTCTTC.

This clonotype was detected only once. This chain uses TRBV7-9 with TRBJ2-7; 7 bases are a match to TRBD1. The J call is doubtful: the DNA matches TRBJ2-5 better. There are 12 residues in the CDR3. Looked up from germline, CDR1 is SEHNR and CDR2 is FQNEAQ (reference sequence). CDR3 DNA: TGTGCCAGCGCGACAGGGCAAGAGACCCAGTACTTC. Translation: CASATGQETQYF.

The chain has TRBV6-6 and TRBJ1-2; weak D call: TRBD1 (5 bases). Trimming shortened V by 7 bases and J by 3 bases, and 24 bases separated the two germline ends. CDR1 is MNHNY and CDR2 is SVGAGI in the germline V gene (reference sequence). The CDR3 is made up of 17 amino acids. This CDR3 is CASTGGAREEADYGYTF. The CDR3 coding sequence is TGTGCCAGCACTGGCGGGGCCAGGGAGGAGGCCGACTATGGCTACACCTTC.

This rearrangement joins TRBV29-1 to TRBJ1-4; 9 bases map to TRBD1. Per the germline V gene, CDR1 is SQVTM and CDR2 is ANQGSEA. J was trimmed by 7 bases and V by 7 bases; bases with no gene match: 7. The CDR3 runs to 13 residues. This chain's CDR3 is CSARTGATEKLFF. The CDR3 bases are TGCAGCGCTCGGACAGGGGCGACTGAAAAACTGTTTTTT.

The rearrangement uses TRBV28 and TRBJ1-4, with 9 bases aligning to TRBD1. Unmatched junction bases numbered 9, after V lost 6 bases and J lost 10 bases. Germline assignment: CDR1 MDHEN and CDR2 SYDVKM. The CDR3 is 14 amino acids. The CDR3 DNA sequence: TGTGCCAGCAGGCGGGGACAGGGTTACGGAAAACTGTTTTTT. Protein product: CASRRGQGYGKLFF.

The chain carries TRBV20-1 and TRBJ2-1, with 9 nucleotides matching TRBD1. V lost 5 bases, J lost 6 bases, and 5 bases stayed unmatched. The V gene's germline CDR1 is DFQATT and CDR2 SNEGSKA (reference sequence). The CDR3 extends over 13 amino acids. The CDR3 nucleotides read TGCAGTGCTCCCGGGACAGGGTCCAATGAGCAGTTCTTC. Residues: CSAPGTGSNEQFF.

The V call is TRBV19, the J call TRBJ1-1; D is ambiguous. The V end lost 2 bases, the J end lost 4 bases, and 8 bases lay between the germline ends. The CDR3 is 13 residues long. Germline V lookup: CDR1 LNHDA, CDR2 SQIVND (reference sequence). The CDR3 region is CASSISRATEAFF. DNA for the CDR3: TGTGCCAGTAGTATATCAAGGGCCACTGAAGCTTTCTTT.

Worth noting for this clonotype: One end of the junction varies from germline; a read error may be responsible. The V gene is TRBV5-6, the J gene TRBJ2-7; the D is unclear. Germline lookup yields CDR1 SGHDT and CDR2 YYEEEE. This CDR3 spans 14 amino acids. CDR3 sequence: CVSSFSSNSYEQYF. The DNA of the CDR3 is TGTGTCAGCAGCTTTTCATCCAACTCCTACGAGCAGTACTTC. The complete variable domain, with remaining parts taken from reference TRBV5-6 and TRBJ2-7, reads DAGVTQSPTHLIKTRGQQVTLRCSPKSGHDTVSWYQQALGQGPQFIFQYYEEEERQRGNFPDRFSGHQFPNYSSELNVNALLLGDSALYLCVSSFSSNSYEQYFGPGTRLTVT.

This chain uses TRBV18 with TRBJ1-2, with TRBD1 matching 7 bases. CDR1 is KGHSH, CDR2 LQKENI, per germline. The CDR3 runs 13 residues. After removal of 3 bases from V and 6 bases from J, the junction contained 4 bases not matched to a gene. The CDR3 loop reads CASSPDRMDGYTF. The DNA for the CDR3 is TGTGCCAGCTCACCGGACAGGATGGATGGCTACACCTTC. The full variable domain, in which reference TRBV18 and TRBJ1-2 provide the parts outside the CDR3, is NAGVMQNPRHLVRRRGQEARLRCSPMKGHSHVYWYRQLPEEGLKFMVYLQKENIIDESGMPKERFSAEFPKEGPSILRIQQVVRGDSAAYFCASSPDRMDGYTFGSGTRLTVV.

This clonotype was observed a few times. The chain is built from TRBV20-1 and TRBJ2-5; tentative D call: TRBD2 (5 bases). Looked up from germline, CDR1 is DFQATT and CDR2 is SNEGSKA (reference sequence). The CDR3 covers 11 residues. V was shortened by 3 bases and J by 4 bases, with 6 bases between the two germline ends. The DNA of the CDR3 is TGCAGTGCTAGTGAGGGAGAGACCCAGTACTTC. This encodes CSASEGETQYF.

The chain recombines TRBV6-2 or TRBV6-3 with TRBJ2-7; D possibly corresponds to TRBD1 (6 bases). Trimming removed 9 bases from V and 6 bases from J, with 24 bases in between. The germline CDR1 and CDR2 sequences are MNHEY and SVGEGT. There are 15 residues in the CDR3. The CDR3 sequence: CASSPPGTMRFEQYF. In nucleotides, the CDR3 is TGTGCCAGTTCCCCGCCGGGGACAATGCGCTTCGAGCAGTACTTC.

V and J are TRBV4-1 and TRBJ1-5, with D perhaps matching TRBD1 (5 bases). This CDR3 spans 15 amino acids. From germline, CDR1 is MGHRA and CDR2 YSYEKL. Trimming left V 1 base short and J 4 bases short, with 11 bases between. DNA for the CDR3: TGCGCCAGCAGCCAAGGACGACAGCTAAATCAGCCCCAGCATTTT. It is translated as CASSQGRQLNQPQHF.

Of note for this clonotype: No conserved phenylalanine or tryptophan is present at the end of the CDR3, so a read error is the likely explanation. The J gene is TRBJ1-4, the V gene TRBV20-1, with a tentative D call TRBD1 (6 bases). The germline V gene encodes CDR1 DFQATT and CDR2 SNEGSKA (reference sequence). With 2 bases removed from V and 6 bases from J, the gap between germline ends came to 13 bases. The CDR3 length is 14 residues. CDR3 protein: CSARNAGQYEKLFY. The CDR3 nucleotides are TGCAGTGCTAGAAACGCCGGACAGTATGAAAAACTGTTTTAT.

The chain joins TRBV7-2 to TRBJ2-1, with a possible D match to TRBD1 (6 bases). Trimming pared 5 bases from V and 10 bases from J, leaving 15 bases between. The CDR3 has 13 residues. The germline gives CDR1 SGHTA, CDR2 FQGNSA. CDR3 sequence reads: CASSPGHPAEQFF. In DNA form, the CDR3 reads TGTGCCAGCAGCCCGGGACACCCGGCGGAGCAGTTCTTC.

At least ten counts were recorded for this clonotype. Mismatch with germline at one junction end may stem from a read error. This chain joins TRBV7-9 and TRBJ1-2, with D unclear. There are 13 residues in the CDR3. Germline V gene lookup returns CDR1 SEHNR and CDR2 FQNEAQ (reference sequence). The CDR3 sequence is CASSLARGYGYTF. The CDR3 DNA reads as TGTGCCAGCAGTTTAGCGCGGGGCTATGGCTACACCTTC. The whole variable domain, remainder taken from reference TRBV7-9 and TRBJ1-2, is DTGVSQNPRHKITKRGQNVTFRCDPISEHNRLYWYRQTLGQGPEFLTYFQNEAQLEKSRLLSDRFSAERPKGSFSTLEIQRTEQGDSAMYLCASSLARGYGYTFGSGTRLTVV.

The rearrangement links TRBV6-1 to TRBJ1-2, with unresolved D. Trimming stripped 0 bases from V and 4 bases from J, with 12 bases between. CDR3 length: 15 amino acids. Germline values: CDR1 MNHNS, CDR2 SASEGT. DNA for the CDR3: TGTGCCAGCAGTGAAGCGGGCAGTTTCCCCTATGGCTACACCTTC. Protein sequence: CASSEAGSFPYGYTF.

The DNA for the CDR3 is TGCAGTGCTAGAGGGGGACAGTCTCTAGTGTACACCTTC. Translating it yields CSARGGQSLVYTF. The chain has TRBV20-1 and TRBJ1-2; 7 bases agree with TRBD1. CDR3 length: 13 amino acids. J was trimmed by 11 bases and V by 1 base; bases with no gene match: 10. Germline V gives CDR1 DFQATT, CDR2 SNEGSKA (reference sequence).